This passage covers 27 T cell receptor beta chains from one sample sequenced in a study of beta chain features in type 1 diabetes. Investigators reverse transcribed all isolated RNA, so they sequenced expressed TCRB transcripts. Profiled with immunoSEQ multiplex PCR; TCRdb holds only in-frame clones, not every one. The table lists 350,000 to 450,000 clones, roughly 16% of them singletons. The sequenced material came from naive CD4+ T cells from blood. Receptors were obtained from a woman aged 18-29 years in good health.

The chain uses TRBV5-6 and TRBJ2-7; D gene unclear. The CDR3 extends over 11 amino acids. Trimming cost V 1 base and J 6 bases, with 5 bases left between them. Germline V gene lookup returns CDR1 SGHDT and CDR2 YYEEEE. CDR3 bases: TGTGCCAGCAGCTTGCAAGCCGAGCAGTACTTC. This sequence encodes CASSLQAEQYF.

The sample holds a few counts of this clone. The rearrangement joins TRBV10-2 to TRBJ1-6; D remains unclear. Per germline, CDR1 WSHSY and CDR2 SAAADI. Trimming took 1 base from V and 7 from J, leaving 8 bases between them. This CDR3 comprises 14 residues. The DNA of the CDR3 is TGCGCCAGCAGTGAGTTACAGAGCAATTCACCCCTCCACTTT. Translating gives CASSELQSNSPLHF.

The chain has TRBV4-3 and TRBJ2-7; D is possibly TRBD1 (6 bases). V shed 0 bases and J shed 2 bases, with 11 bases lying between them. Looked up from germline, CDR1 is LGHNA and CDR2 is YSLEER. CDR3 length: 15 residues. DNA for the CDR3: TGCGCCAGCAGCCAAGATCTAGACAGGACCTACGAGCAGTACTTC. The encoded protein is CASSQDLDRTYEQYF.

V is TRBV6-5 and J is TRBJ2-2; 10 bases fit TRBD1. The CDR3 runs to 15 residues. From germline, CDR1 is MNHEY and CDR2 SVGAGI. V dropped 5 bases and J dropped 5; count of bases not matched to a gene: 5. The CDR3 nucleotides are TGTGCCAGCAGTCGGGACAGGGGACGGACCGGGGAGCTGTTTTTT. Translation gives CASSRDRGRTGELFF.

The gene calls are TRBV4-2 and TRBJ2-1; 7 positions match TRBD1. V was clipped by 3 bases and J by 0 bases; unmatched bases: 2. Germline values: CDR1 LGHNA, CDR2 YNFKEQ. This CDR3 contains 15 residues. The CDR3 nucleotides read TGTGCCAGCAGCCATGGACAGGACTCCTACAATGAGCAGTTCTTC. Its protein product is CASSHGQDSYNEQFF.

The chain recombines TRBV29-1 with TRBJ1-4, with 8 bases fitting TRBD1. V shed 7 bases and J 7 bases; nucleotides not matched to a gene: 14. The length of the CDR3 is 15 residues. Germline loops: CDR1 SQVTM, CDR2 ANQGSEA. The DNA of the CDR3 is TGCAGCGCCTCCTCGTCCCAGGGGGCACCTGAAAAACTGTTTTTT. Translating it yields CSASSSQGAPEKLFF. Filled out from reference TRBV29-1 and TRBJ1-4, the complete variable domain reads SAVISQKPSRDICQRGTSLTIQCQVDSQVTMMFWYRQQPGQSLTLIATANQGSEATYESGFVIDKFPISRPNLTFSTLTVSNMSPEDSSIYLCSASSSQGAPEKLFFGSGTQLSVL.

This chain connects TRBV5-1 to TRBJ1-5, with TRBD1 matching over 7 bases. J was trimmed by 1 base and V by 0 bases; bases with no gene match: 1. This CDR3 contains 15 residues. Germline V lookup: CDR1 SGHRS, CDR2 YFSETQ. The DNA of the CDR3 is TGCGCCAGCAGCTTGGAACAGGGGAGCAATCAGCCCCAGCATTTT. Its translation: CASSLEQGSNQPQHF.

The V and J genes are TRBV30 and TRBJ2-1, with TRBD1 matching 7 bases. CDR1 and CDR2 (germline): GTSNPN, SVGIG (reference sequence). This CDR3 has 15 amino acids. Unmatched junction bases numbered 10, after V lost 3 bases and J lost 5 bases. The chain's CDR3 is CAWSEGQTINNEQFF. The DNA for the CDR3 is TGTGCCTGGAGCGAGGGACAGACTATAAACAATGAGCAGTTCTTC.

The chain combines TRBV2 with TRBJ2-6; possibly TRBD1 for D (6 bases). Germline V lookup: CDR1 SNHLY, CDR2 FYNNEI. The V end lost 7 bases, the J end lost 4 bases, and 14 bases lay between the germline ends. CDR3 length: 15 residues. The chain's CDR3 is CASTQTGIGANVLTF. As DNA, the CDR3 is TGTGCCAGCACCCAGACAGGCATCGGGGCCAACGTCCTGACTTTC.

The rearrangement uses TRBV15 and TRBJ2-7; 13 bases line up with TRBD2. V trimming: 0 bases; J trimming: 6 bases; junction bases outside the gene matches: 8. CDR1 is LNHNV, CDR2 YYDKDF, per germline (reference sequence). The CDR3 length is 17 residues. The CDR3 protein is CATSRDLGLAGVGEQYF. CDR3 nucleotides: TGTGCCACCAGCAGAGATTTAGGACTAGCGGGGGTAGGCGAGCAGTACTTC. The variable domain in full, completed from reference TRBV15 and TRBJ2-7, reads DAMVIQNPRYQVTQFGKPVTLSCSQTLNHNVMYWYQQKSSQAPKLLFHYYDKDFNNEADTPDNFQSRRPNTSFCFLDIRSPGLGDTAMYLCATSRDLGLAGVGEQYFGPGTRLTVT.

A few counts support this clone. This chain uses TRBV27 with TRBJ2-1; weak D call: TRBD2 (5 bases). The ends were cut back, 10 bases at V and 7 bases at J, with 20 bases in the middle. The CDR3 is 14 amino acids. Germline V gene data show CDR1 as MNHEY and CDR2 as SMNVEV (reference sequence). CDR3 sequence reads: CAIRNGSPGNEQFF. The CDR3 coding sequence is TGTGCCATCCGGAACGGGTCACCGGGGAATGAGCAGTTCTTC.

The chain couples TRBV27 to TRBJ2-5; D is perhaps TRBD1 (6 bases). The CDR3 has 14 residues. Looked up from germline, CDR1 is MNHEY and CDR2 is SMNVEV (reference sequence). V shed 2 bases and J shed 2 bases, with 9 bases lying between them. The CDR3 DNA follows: TGTGCCAGCAGTTTACTAGGGGGTCAAGAGACCCAGTACTTC. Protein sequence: CASSLLGGQETQYF.

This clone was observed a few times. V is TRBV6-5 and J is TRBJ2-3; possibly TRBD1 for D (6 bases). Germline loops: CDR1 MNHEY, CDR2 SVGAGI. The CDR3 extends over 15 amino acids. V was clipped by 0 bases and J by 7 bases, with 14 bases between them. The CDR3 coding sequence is TGTGCCAGCAGTTACTCGAGGACAGAGGCCTATACGCAGTATTTT. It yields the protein CASSYSRTEAYTQYF.

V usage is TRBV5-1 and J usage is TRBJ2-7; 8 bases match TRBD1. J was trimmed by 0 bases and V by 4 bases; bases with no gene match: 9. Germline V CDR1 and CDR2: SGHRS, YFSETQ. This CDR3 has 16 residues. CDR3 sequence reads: CASSERRTGYSYEQYF. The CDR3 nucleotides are TGCGCCAGCAGCGAGAGACGGACAGGGTACTCCTACGAGCAGTACTTC.

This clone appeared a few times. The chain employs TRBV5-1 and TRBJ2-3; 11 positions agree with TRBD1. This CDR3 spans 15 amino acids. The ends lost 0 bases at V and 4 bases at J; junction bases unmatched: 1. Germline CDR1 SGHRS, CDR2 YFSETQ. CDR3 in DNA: TGCGCCAGCAGCTTGGCGGGACAGGGGGCAGATACGCAGTATTTT. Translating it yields CASSLAGQGADTQYF.

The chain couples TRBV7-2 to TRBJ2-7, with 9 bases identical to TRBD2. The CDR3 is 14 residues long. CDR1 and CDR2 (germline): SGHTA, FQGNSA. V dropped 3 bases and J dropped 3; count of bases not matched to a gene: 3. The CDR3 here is CASSFQREDYEQYF. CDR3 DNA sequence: TGTGCCAGCAGCTTCCAGCGGGAGGACTACGAGCAGTACTTC.

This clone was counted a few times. The CDR3 DNA is TGCGCCAGCAGCCTCGACTTGAGCGGCGGCGAGCAGTACTTC. Encoded protein: CASSLDLSGGEQYF. This chain connects TRBV4-3 to TRBJ2-7, with D tentatively TRBD2 (5 bases). The V gene lost 4 bases and the J gene lost 6 bases, with 16 bases spanning the gap. This CDR3 spans 14 amino acids. Germline values: CDR1 LGHNA, CDR2 YSLEER.

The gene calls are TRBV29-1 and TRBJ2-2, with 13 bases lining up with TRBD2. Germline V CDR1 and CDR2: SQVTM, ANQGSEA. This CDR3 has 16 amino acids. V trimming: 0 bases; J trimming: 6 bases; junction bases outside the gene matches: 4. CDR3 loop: CSVEDQLAGGSGELFF. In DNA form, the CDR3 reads TGCAGCGTTGAAGATCAACTAGCGGGAGGGTCCGGGGAGCTGTTTTTT.

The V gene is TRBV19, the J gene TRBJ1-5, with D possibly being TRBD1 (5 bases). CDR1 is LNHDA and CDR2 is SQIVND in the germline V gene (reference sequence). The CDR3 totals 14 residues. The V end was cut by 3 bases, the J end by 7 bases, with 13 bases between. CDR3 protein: CASSILGSGQPQHF. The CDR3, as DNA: TGTGCCAGTAGTATTCTGGGGTCAGGGCAGCCCCAGCATTTT.

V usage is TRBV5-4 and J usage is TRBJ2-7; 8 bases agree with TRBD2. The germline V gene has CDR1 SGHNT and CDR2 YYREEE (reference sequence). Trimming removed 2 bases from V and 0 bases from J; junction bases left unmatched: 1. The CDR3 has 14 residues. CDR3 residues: CASSFSGISYEQYF. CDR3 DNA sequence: TGTGCCAGCAGCTTTAGCGGGATCTCCTACGAGCAGTACTTC.

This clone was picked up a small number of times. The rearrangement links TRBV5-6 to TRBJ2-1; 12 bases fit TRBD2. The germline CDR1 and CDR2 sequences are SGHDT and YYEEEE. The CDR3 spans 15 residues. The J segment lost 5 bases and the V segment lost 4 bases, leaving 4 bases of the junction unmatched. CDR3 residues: CASSAWTSGDNEQFF. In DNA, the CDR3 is TGTGCCAGCAGCGCATGGACTAGCGGGGACAATGAGCAGTTCTTC. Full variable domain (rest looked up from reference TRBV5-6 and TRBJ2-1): DAGVTQSPTHLIKTRGQQVTLRCSPKSGHDTVSWYQQALGQGPQFIFQYYEEEERQRGNFPDRFSGHQFPNYSSELNVNALLLGDSALYLCASSAWTSGDNEQFFGPGTRLTVL.

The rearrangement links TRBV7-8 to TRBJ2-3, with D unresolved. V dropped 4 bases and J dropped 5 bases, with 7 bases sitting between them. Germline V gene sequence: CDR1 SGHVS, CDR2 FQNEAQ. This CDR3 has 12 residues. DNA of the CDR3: TGTGCCAGCAGCTCCCTACTAGATACGCAGTATTTT. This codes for CASSSLLDTQYF.

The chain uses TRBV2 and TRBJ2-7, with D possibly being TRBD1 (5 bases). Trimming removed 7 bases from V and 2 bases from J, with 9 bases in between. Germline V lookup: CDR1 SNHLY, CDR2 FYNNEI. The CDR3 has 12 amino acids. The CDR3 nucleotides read TGTGCCAGCAAGCCAGGGCCCTACGAGCAGTACTTC. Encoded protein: CASKPGPYEQYF.

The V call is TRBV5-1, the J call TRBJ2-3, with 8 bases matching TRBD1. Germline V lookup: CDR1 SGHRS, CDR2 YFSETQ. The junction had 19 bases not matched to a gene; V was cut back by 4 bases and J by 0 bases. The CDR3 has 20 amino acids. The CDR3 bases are TGCGCCAGCAGCGCGGACAGGGCTTTCTCCCACCTTACTAGCACAGATACGCAGTATTTT. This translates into CASSADRAFSHLTSTDTQYF.

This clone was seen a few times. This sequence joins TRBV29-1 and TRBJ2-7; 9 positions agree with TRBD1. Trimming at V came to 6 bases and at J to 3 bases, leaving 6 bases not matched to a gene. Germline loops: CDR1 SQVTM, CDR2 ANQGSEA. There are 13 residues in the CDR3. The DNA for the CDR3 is TGCAGCGTAGAGAAGGACAGGGGCTACGAGCAGTACTTC. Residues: CSVEKDRGYEQYF.

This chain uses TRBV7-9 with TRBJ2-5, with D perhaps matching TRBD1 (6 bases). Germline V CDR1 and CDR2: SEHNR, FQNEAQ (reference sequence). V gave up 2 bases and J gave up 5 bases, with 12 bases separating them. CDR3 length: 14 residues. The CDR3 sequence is CASSLHRVLETQYF. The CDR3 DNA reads TGTGCCAGCAGCTTACACAGGGTATTGGAGACCCAGTACTTC.

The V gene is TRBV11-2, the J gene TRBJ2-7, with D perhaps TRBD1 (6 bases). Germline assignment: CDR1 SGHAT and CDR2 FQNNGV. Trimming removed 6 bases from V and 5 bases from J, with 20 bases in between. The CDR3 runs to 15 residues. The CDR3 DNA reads TGTGCCAGCAGGGTTTCCGGGACACCGGCCCACGAGCAGTACTTC. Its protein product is CASRVSGTPAHEQYF.